This TCR beta chain was recorded in a study of breast tumors, draining lymph nodes, adjacent tissues. This clonotype has ten or more counts. No antigen is known for it. Samples came from axillary lymph nodes draining the breast cancer. Trimming at V came to 5 bases and at J to 1 base, leaving 5 bases not matched to a gene. There are 15 residues in the CDR3. Germline V CDR1 and CDR2: SGHVS, FQNEAQ. Points from the study as a whole: Tumor T cell lymph node origin was a supported hypothesis, not proven. Findings are consistent with lymph node origin and intratumoral expansion of most tumor T cells. Tumor repertoires ranked between lymph nodes and nontumor tissue in diversity, with V and J gene preferences. Tumor and nontumor repertoires were significantly more similar in luminal-like than in basal-like breast cancer.

TCRdb used MiXCR to reprocess the multiplex PCR reads, holding one entry per CDR3 protein. The sample has under 150,000 distinct CDR3 sequences, just under 20% seen once. This receptor was obtained from a female donor with breast cancer. Some clones in this sample may be carry-over from other donors' samples. Sequenced input: axillary lymph node tissue. The genes are TRBV7-8 and TRBJ2-3, with 8 bases that match TRBD1. CDR3 sequence reads: CASSKGQVRTDTQYF. DNA of the CDR3: TGTGCCAGCAGCAAGGGACAGGTCCGCACAGATACGCAGTATTTT. Full variable domain (remainder filled in from reference TRBV7-8 and TRBJ2-3): GAGVSQSPRYKVAKRGQDVALRCDPISGHVSLFWYQQALGQGPEFLTYFQNEAQLDKSGLPSDRFFAERPEGSVSTLKIQRTQQEDSAVYLCASSKGQVRTDTQYFGPGTRLTVL.